Detailed here is one TCR beta chain. What it binds is unknown. These data belong to a study of T cells expressing NK-cell markers. Study information: Cells sorted as CD3+CD56+NKG2C+, CD3+CD56+NKG2C- and CD3+CD56-NKG2C+ T cells supplied the TCR beta repertoires.

The V gene's germline CDR1 is DFQATT and CDR2 SNEGSKA (reference sequence). The CDR3 loop spans 16 amino acids. Beta-chain TCR cDNA was generated via 5'RACE template switching with UMIs. TCRdb re-called the 5' RACE reads; every CDR3 protein appears as one record, without DNA. The sample features about 390,000 distinct CDR3 sequences, with around 10% in its top ten. Study results and caveats: The same clonotypes also predominated in the CD3+CD56-NKG2C+ fraction of several donors.

This TCR was recovered from a woman between 45 and 65 years old in good health. The V and J genes are TRBV20-1 and TRBJ2-3. The sample consisted of blood T cells: a sorted CD56 or NKG2C T cell subset, CD4+ or CD8+ T cells, or bulk PBMC T cells (not recorded which). This CDR3 is CSARDPSQTVTDTQYF.